The following is a T cell receptor (beta chain) sequence with its context. Its target is not known. The data belong to a study of T cells after yellow fever vaccination. As for the study in general: The authors prepared low-cell-number fractions using SMART-Seq v4 Ultra Low Input.

Germline assignment: CDR1 SGHTA and CDR2 FQGNSA. The length of the CDR3 is 15 residues. The V gene end was trimmed by 1 base and the J gene end by 5 bases; junction bases not matched to a gene: 6. TCR cDNA was made by 5'RACE template switching, adding a universal primer site and UMIs. In TCRdb, the 5' RACE reads were re-called with MiXCR into one record per CDR3 protein. The sample consists of hundreds of thousands of distinct CDR3 sequences, 8% to 10% of them appearing once. Study-wide points: Clonotypes shared by both compartments, CD4 and CD8, made up a small share. It was the secondary response that reached its peak faster, day 5 versus 15, but it was weaker.

This clonotype originated in a young man who received the YFV17D yellow fever vaccine. The V gene is TRBV7-2, the J gene TRBJ2-5; 8 positions match TRBD1. The starting material was PBMCs, obtained on the day of the first yellow fever vaccination. CDR3: CASSLDRGFGETQYF. CDR3 nucleotides: TGTGCCAGCAGCTTAGACAGGGGGTTTGGGGAGACCCAGTACTTC.